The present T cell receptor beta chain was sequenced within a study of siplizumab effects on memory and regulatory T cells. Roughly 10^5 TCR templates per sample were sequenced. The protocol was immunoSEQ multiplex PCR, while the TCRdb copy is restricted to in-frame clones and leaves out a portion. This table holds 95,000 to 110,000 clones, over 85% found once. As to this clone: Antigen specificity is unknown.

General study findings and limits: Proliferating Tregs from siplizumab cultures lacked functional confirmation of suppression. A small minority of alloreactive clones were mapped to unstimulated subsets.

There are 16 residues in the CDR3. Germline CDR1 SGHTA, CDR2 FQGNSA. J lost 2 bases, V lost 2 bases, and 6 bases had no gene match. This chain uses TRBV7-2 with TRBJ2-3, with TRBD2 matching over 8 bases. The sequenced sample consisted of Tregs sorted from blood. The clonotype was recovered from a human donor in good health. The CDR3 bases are TGTGCCAGCAGCTTATTGGCTAGCGGGTCCACAGATACGCAGTATTTT. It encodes CASSLLASGSTDTQYF.